This T cell receptor beta chain was sequenced during a study of T cell clonality in common variable immunodeficiency. Sequencing was performed with immunoSEQ multiplex PCR; in TCRdb, only in-frame clones are kept and a portion is missing. The sample includes about 34,000 clones, none of them occurring once. Overall study results and limits: TCRbeta clonality was increased in CVID versus healthy controls.

Germline V lookup: CDR1 ENHRY, CDR2 SYGVKD. This CDR3 has 13 amino acids. J lost 4 bases, V lost 6 bases, and 1 base had no gene match. This clone occurred many times. Antigen specificity is unknown. From the germline J gene comes the end of the CDR3, since the read stops 3 residues before it. This sequence originates from a person aged 18 to 75 in good health. The chain recombines TRBV10-3 with TRBJ1-2, with TRBD1 matching over 11 bases. The sample consisted of peripheral blood mononuclear cells. The CDR3 loop reads CAIRGQGGYGYTF. CDR3 DNA (partial): TGTGCCATCAGGGGACAGGGGGGCTATGGC.